The present T cell receptor (beta chain) was sequenced within a study of OX40 agonist ivuxolimab in advanced cancers. The CDR3 is 17 residues long. J gave up 5 bases and V 4 bases, and 12 bases lay outside the gene matches. Germline V CDR1 and CDR2: SGHRS, YFSETQ. The method was immunoSEQ multiplex PCR; TCRdb's version includes in-frame clones alone and lacks a portion of them. The sample records 15,000 to 25,000 clones, around four fifths being singletons. The receptor comes from an adult with an advanced solid tumor such as melanoma, head and neck, liver or kidney cancer. V and J are TRBV5-1 and TRBJ2-3; 11 nucleotides line up with TRBD2. The specimen comprised CD4+ or CD8+ T cells sorted from blood, sampled in a trial of the OX40 agonist ivuxolimab. The CDR3 DNA reads as TGCGCCAGCAGCCAGATCGTCGAACTAGCGGGAGTAGATACGCAGTATTTT. The encoded protein is CASSQIVELAGVDTQYF.